This T cell receptor (beta chain) was sequenced during a study of blood T cell repertoires in COVID-19. Looked up from germline, CDR1 is MNHEY and CDR2 is SMNVEV (reference sequence). The trim removed 5 bases at V and 6 bases at J, leaving 8 bases unmatched. The CDR3 has 15 amino acids. Some clones are missing from TCRdb's copy, which holds only in-frame ones; the method was immunoSEQ multiplex PCR. The data hold some 120,000 clones, with about nine tenths observed a single time. Input material: peripheral blood. This clonotype was obtained from a human donor with active COVID-19. The donor label of this sample is uncertain. The rearrangement uses TRBV27 and TRBJ2-7, with 12 bases that match TRBD2. The CDR3 DNA is TGTGCCAGCAGTCCACACTCTAGCGGGGGGGGCGAGCAGTACTTC. As protein: CASSPHSSGGGEQYF.